What follows are 32 T cell receptor beta chains derived from one specimen sequenced in a study of tumor-infiltrating lymphocytes in primary liver carcinoma. It was from roughly 20-30 mg of unsorted bulk tissue that RNA and DNA were co-extracted. Starting from 500 ng of total RNA, TCR beta cDNA was produced with a primer in the constant region. ARM-PCR, slightly modified, supplied the TCR beta libraries through three nested multiplex PCR rounds. TRBV1-TRBV30 forward primers paired with a C-beta reverse primer drove the first two PCR rounds, 10 cycles each. TCRdb called the multiplex PCR reads again in MiXCR, with one record for every CDR3 protein. The sample includes roughly 100,000 distinct CDR3 sequences, around two thirds of them seen just once. The sequencing input was liver tumor tissue from sampling region 2. The subset: tumor region T2, inferior pole. The receptors shown here come from a woman aged 60-75 years with primary liver carcinoma and hepatitis B virus infection.

This clonotype was seen many times. The V gene is TRBV12-3 or TRBV12-4, the J gene TRBJ2-7; D is unclear. V gave up 6 bases and J gave up 0 bases, with 9 bases separating them. The CDR3 contains 13 residues. The CDR3 loop is CASRDSNSYEQYF. CDR3 DNA sequence: TGTGCCAGCAGAGACTCCAACTCCTACGAGCAGTACTTC.

Remarks on this clonotype: Compared with germline, one end of the junction differs, possibly owing to a read error. The CDR3 reads CSVRNGNTEAFF. DNA for the CDR3: TGCAGCGTTCGAAACGGCAACACTGAAGCCTTCTTT. The V and J genes are TRBV29-1 and TRBJ1-1; D gene unclear. CDR1 is SQVTM and CDR2 is ANQGSEA in the germline V gene. The CDR3 extends over 12 amino acids.

This clonotype has only a few counts. Given a much more abundant clone one base away, this may be a read error. The rearrangement joins TRBV6-6 to TRBJ2-7; D possibly corresponds to TRBD1 (5 bases). This CDR3 spans 14 amino acids. V dropped 10 bases and J dropped 2 bases, with 18 bases sitting between them. Germline loops: CDR1 MNHNY, CDR2 SVGAGI (reference sequence). CDR3 amino acids: CANKPDSSTYEQYF. CDR3 bases: TGTGCCAACAAACCAGACAGTTCCACCTACGAGCAGTACTTC.

Concerning this clonotype itself: Just one base apart from a much larger clone, this may be a read error. The CDR3, as DNA: TGTGCCTGGAGCGCGGGACCAGCAGTCTCAGATACGCAGTATTTT. Protein sequence: CAWSAGPAVSDTQYF. This sequence joins TRBV30 and TRBJ2-3; tentatively, D is TRBD2 (6 bases). CDR1 is GTSNPN and CDR2 is SVGIG in the germline V gene (reference sequence). V was cut by 3 bases and J by 4 bases, with 17 bases left in between. The CDR3 is 15 residues long.

This clonotype was detected only a few times. A much larger clone lies a single base off, so this may be a read error. V and J are TRBV6-5 and TRBJ2-1; TRBD1 might be the D (5 bases). Germline V gives CDR1 MNHEY, CDR2 SVGAGI. The CDR3 length is 13 residues. The CDR3 coding sequence is TGTGCCAGCCGTAGGGGCAGTTACAATGTGCAGTTCTTC. As protein: CASRRGSYNVQFF.

Regarding this clonotype: Mismatch with germline at one junction end may stem from a read error. The gene calls are TRBV11-3 and TRBJ1-1; D not resolved. Germline V gene lookup returns CDR1 SGHNT and CDR2 YENEEA. This CDR3 is built from 14 residues. The CDR3 sequence is CASSPMGWEVRAFF. The CDR3 bases are TGTGCCAGCAGCCCTATGGGATGGGAGGTTCGCGCTTTCTTC.

The sample holds a few counts of this clonotype. V usage is TRBV20-1 and J usage is TRBJ2-3; 8 positions agree with TRBD2. From germline, CDR1 is DFQATT and CDR2 SNEGSKA (reference sequence). The CDR3 loop spans 16 amino acids. V shed 6 bases, J shed 2 bases, and the junction held 13 bases outside the gene matches. CDR3 in DNA: TGCAGTGCCACCTCACTAGCGGAGAGATCCACAGATACGCAGTATTTT. Its protein is CSATSLAERSTDTQYF.

Remarks on this clonotype: A read error may explain this, as a much larger clone is one base away. J is TRBJ1-5 and V is TRBV6-1; D uncertain. The CDR3 consists of 12 residues. V shed 8 bases and J shed 2 bases, with 7 bases lying between them. CDR1 and CDR2 (germline): MNHNS, SASEGT. The CDR3 is CASRQGNQPQHF. For the CDR3, the DNA is TGTGCCAGCCGGCAAGGCAATCAGCCCCAGCATTTT.

This clonotype was picked up a small number of times. This sequence joins TRBV6-4 and TRBJ2-3, with D perhaps matching TRBD2 (6 bases). In germline, CDR1 is MRHNA, CDR2 SNTAGT. Trimming pared 2 bases from V and 0 bases from J, leaving 12 bases between. CDR3 length equals 16 residues. CDR3 sequence reads: CASSDAASASTDTQYF. CDR3 nucleotide sequence: TGTGCCAGCAGTGACGCCGCTAGCGCCAGCACAGATACGCAGTATTTT.

Ten or more counts support this clonotype. The V call is TRBV29-1, the J call TRBJ1-5, with TRBD1 matching 9 bases. Germline CDR1 is SQVTM and CDR2 is ANQGSEA. The CDR3 is made up of 14 amino acids. Trimming cost V 5 bases and J 2 bases; bases outside gene matches: 4. The CDR3 DNA is TGCAGCGTTACAGGGGGCTCGGGCAATCAGCCCCAGCATTTT. Residues: CSVTGGSGNQPQHF.

The V and J genes are TRBV6-5 and TRBJ1-1; tentatively, D is TRBD1 (6 bases). The germline CDR1 and CDR2 sequences are MNHEY and SVGAGI. Trimming stripped 6 bases from V and 12 bases from J, with 23 bases between. The CDR3 sequence is 14 residues long. This chain's CDR3 is CASRYSLRGGATFF. CDR3 in DNA: TGTGCCAGCAGATACAGTCTCAGGGGTGGGGCGACTTTCTTT.

The chain carries TRBV29-1 and TRBJ1-1; no clear D gene. From germline, CDR1 is SQVTM and CDR2 ANQGSEA. The CDR3 consists of 13 residues. This chain's CDR3 is CCVEEQTNTEAFF. CDR3 in DNA: TGCTGTGTTGAGGAACAGACAAACACTGAAGCTTTCTTT. Complete variable domain (other parts from reference TRBV29-1 and TRBJ1-1): SAVISQKPSRDICQRGTSLTIQCQVDSQVTMMFWYRQQPGQSLTLIATANQGSEATYESGFVIDKFPISRPNLTFSTLTVSNMSPEDSSIYLCCVEEQTNTEAFFGQGTRLTVV.

This clonotype was seen repeatedly, ten times or more. J is TRBJ1-1 and V is TRBV29-1, with D possibly being TRBD1 (6 bases). The CDR3 totals 12 residues. V was shortened by 4 bases and J by 2 bases, with 8 bases between the two germline ends. CDR1 is SQVTM, CDR2 ANQGSEA, per germline. The CDR3 reads CSVGGGNTEAFF. The DNA of the CDR3 is TGCAGCGTTGGGGGGGGCAACACTGAAGCTTTCTTT.

In the case of this clonotype: Just one base apart from a much larger clone, this may be a read error. The CDR3 coding sequence is TGTGCCAGCAGTTACGTGGGAACCATGAACACTGAAGCTTTCTTT. Translation gives CASSYVGTMNTEAFF. V and J are TRBV6-6 and TRBJ1-1; D gene ambiguous. Germline values: CDR1 MNHNY, CDR2 SVGAGI (reference sequence). The CDR3 runs 15 residues. Trimming took 2 bases from V and 0 from J, leaving 10 bases between them.

This clonotype is deemed medium-sized (0.01 to 0.1%). The chain carries TRBV29-1 and TRBJ2-2; D is ambiguous. Trimming took 7 bases from V and 1 from J, leaving 13 bases between them. This CDR3 is built from 14 residues. The germline CDR1 and CDR2 sequences are SQVTM and ANQGSEA. CDR3 sequence (DNA): TGCAGCGCCTCGACGTCCTTGAACACCGGGGAGCTGTTTTTT. This encodes CSASTSLNTGELFF.

As concerns this clonotype: One end of the junction does not line up with germline, which may come from a read error. The chain's CDR3 is CASSPDYERCF. The CDR3 DNA follows: TGTGCCAGCAGCCCGGACTACGAGCGGTGCTTC. V gene TRBV11-2 combines with J gene TRBJ2-7, with D possibly matching TRBD2 (6 bases). The CDR3 covers 11 residues. Germline lookup yields CDR1 SGHAT and CDR2 FQNNGV. Full variable domain (remainder filled in from reference TRBV11-2 and TRBJ2-7): EAGVAQSPRYKIIEKRQSVAFWCNPISGHATLYWYQQILGQGPKLLIQFQNNGVVDDSQLPKDRFSAERLKGVDSTLKIQPAKLEDSAVYLCASSPDYERCFGPGTRLTVT.

As regards this clonotype: A single base separates this from a much larger clone, so it may be a read error. The gene calls are TRBV5-6 and TRBJ2-2, with D perhaps being TRBD1 or TRBD2 (6 bases each). CDR1 is SGHDT, CDR2 YYEEEE, per germline. This CDR3 region has 15 residues. V gave up 2 bases and J gave up 7 bases, with 15 bases separating them. The CDR3 protein is CASSFWGRDIGELFF. CDR3 nucleotide sequence: TGTGCCAGCAGCTTTTGGGGGCGGGACATCGGGGAGCTGTTTTTT.

The rearrangement uses TRBV7-9 and TRBJ1-1; D call uncertain. This CDR3 region has 13 residues. V shed 2 bases and J shed 4 bases, with 8 bases lying between them. CDR1 is SEHNR, CDR2 FQNEAQ, per germline (reference sequence). CDR3 coding DNA: TGTGCCAGCAGCTTATGGGGTAGCACTGAAGCTTTCTTT. Protein product: CASSLWGSTEAFF.

Worth noting for this clonotype: The junction does not match germline at one end; this may be a read error. This chain's CDR3 is CSAHRDPSIDTQYF. The DNA of the CDR3 is TGCAGCGCCCATCGGGACCCCAGCATAGATACGCAGTATTTT. The chain recombines TRBV29-1 with TRBJ2-3, with D perhaps matching TRBD1 or TRBD2 (5 bases each). Germline V CDR1 and CDR2: SQVTM, ANQGSEA. CDR3 length equals 14 residues.

The chain employs TRBV11-1 and TRBJ2-7; D could derive from TRBD1 or TRBD2 (6 bases each). CDR1 SGHAT and CDR2 FQDESV come from the germline V gene (reference sequence). The CDR3 sequence is 15 residues long. V lost 9 bases to trimming and J lost 8 bases, with 26 bases between them. CDR3 residues: CARSPWTAGLRQQYF. DNA for the CDR3: TGTGCCAGGAGCCCTTGGACAGCAGGACTACGCCAGCAGTACTTC.

As regards this clonotype: One end of the junction fails to match germline, which may point to a read error. The chain is built from TRBV7-9 and TRBJ1-2; 7 positions agree with TRBD1. The CDR3 runs 16 residues. CDR1 SEHNR and CDR2 FQNEAQ come from the germline V gene (reference sequence). In DNA, the CDR3 is TGTGCCAGCAGCATAGCCCCATTTAGACAGGGTGAAGGCTACACCTTC. Translation: CASSIAPFRQGEGYTF.

This clonotype was detected only once. Without the conserved terminal phenylalanine or tryptophan, this CDR3 likely stems from a read error. Because the CDR3's place on the DNA is in doubt, the DNA is left out and the CDR3 is given as listed by TCRdb. J is TRBJ2-7 and V is TRBV11-3; TRBD1, the table's D call, was not compared with the DNA. Germline CDR1 SGHNT, CDR2 YENEEA. The CDR3 totals 15 residues, both ends included. CDR3 sequence: CAGSPGTGGNYEQHS.

In the case of this clonotype: A clone one base away is much larger, so this may be a read error. The chain links TRBV6-6 to TRBJ2-3; 7 bases align to TRBD1. Germline CDR1 and CDR2: MNHNY and SVGAGI (reference sequence). CDR3 length: 13 amino acids. CDR3 nucleotide sequence: TGTGTCAGCAGTGACACAGGGGCAGATACGCAGTATTTT. It specifies CVSSDTGADTQYF.

In the case of this clonotype: A read error may explain this, as a much larger clone is one base away. This chain joins TRBV30 and TRBJ2-6, with D perhaps matching TRBD1 (5 bases). The CDR3 length is 14 residues. The germline CDR1 and CDR2 sequences are GTSNPN and SVGIG (reference sequence). CDR3 amino acids: CVWNQGSEANVLTF. The CDR3 region has the DNA TGTGTCTGGAATCAGGGATCTGAGGCCAACGTCCTGACTTTC.

V usage is TRBV20-1 and J usage is TRBJ2-3; 7 bases agree with TRBD2. CDR3 size: 17 residues. Per the germline V gene, CDR1 is DFQATT and CDR2 is SNEGSKA (reference sequence). V dropped 0 bases and J dropped 1; count of bases not matched to a gene: 10. CDR3 DNA sequence: TGCAGTGCTAGAGACCCACGACTAGCAGGACGCACAGATACGCAGTATTTT. It encodes CSARDPRLAGRTDTQYF.

Worth noting for this clonotype: The junction does not match germline at one end; this may be a read error. This sequence joins TRBV6-5 and TRBJ1-1; the D gene is possibly TRBD1 (5 bases). The CDR3 sequence is 15 residues long. Germline V lookup: CDR1 MNHEY, CDR2 SVGAGI. CDR3 nucleotides: TGTGCCAGCATCCCGACAGCTACATCGAACACTGAAGTTTTCTTT. Protein product: CASIPTATSNTEVFF.

For this clonotype: One end of the junction varies from germline; a read error may be responsible. This sequence joins TRBV9 and TRBJ1-3; TRBD1 matches at 7 bases. Germline CDR1 and CDR2: SGDLS and YYNGEE. This CDR3 is built from 14 residues. CDR3 in amino acids: CVSSSGGSGNTIYF. DNA for the CDR3: TGTGTCAGCAGCTCAGGGGGTTCTGGAAACACCATATATTTT.

A note on this clonotype: No conserved phenylalanine or tryptophan is present at the end of the CDR3, so a read error is the likely explanation. It is unclear where the CDR3 begins or ends on the DNA, so no DNA is shown, and the CDR3 is as TCRdb lists it. The CDR3 loop is CTSSSASSLEY. The chain recombines TRBV11-2 with TRBJ2-7; the D segment call TRBD2 is taken from the table without a DNA check. The CDR3 has 11 residues if both end residues are counted. From germline, CDR1 is SGHAT and CDR2 FQNNGV.

The J gene is TRBJ2-5, the V gene TRBV6-6; TRBD1 agrees at 10 bases. The CDR3 has 15 amino acids. CDR1 and CDR2 from the germline V gene are MNHNY and SVGAGI (reference sequence). V trimming: 1 base; J trimming: 4 bases; junction bases outside the gene matches: 3. CDR3 region: CASSYLWTGGETQYF. The CDR3 region has the DNA TGTGCCAGCAGTTACTTGTGGACAGGGGGAGAGACCCAGTACTTC.

This clonotype occurred many times. J is TRBJ2-2 and V is TRBV28; D not certain. Trimming removed 4 bases from V and 7 bases from J, with 13 bases in between. Germline loops: CDR1 MDHEN, CDR2 SYDVKM. The length of the CDR3 is 14 residues. The CDR3 DNA follows: TGTGCCAGCAGTTCCCAAGACCCGGTCGGGGAGCTGTTTTTT. This sequence encodes CASSSQDPVGELFF.

Details on this clonotype: One end of the junction varies from germline; a read error may be responsible. The V gene is TRBV12-3 or TRBV12-4, the J gene TRBJ2-1; 8 nucleotides line up with TRBD2. CDR3 length equals 14 residues. The CDR3 loop is CASSSTGGPGEQFF. The CDR3 coding sequence is TGTGCCAGTAGTTCGACGGGAGGGCCCGGTGAGCAGTTCTTC.

On this clonotype: Mismatch with germline at one junction end may stem from a read error. The chain couples TRBV5-5 to TRBJ2-5, with TRBD2 as a possible D gene (5 bases). Germline V gives CDR1 SGHKS, CDR2 YYEKEE (reference sequence). This CDR3 spans 15 amino acids. This chain's CDR3 is CASSLGLTNQETQYF. The CDR3, as DNA: TGTGCCAGCAGCCTTGGACTCACGAACCAAGAGACTCAGTACTTC.